The 31 T cell receptor beta chains listed next were all sequenced from one sample in a study of radiation and T cells in renal cell carcinoma. Using immunoSEQ multiplex PCR, the repertoire was profiled, and TCRdb retains in-frame clones only, with some absent. In the table there are about 5,200 clones, around 50% of which are singletons. Stated treatment: 15 Gy SBRT to primary tumor, nephrectomy 4 weeks later. Here the sequenced sample was tumor tissue, taken from a patient whose treatment included radiotherapy and nephrectomy. The receptor set was obtained from a man in his sixties with renal cell carcinoma.

V and J are TRBV7-3 and TRBJ2-1; TRBD2 matches at 11 bases. J was trimmed by 5 bases and V by 5 bases; bases with no gene match: 8. There are 16 residues in the CDR3. Germline V gene sequence: CDR1 SGHTA, CDR2 FQGTGA. DNA for the CDR3: TGTGCCAGCAGCCAGATAGCGGGAGGGAGGCACAATGAGCAGTTCTTC. Encoded protein: CASSQIAGGRHNEQFF. Full variable domain (missing parts from reference TRBV7-3 and TRBJ2-1): GAGVSQTPSNKVTEKGKYVELRCDPISGHTALYWYRQSLGQGPEFLIYFQGTGAADDSGLPNDRFFAVRPEGSVSTLKIQRTERGDSAVYLCASSQIAGGRHNEQFFGPGTRLTVL.

J is TRBJ2-7 and V is TRBV7-8, with 9 nucleotides matching TRBD2. This CDR3 contains 14 residues. The germline V gene encodes CDR1 SGHVS and CDR2 FQNEAQ. Germline trimming cut 5 bases from V and 6 bases from J; bases unmatched to any gene: 8. CDR3 amino acids: CASSLGTSRIEQYF. CDR3 sequence (DNA): TGTGCCAGCAGCCTCGGGACTAGCAGGATCGAGCAGTACTTC.

The V call is TRBV30, the J call TRBJ1-1; possible D gene TRBD1, 5 bases. The CDR3 is 13 amino acids. Germline assignment: CDR1 GTSNPN and CDR2 SVGIG (reference sequence). Trimming stripped 2 bases from V and 3 bases from J, with 10 bases between. The CDR3 region is CAWSLGGDTEAFF. The CDR3 DNA is TGTGCCTGGAGTTTGGGGGGGGACACTGAAGCTTTCTTT. Filled out from reference TRBV30 and TRBJ1-1, the complete variable domain reads SQTIHQWPATLVQPVGSPLSLECTVEGTSNPNLYWYRQAAGRGLQLLFYSVGIGQISSEVPQNLSASRPQDRQFILSSKKLLLSDSGFYLCAWSLGGDTEAFFGQGTRLTVV.

As for this clone: A read error is likely here: a far larger clone is one base away. Other nucleotide sequences in the sample specify the same CDR3. The V call is TRBV9, the J call TRBJ1-2, with D maybe TRBD1 (5 bases). The CDR3 is 15 residues long. Trimming removed 4 bases from V and 6 bases from J, with 19 bases in between. Looked up from germline, CDR1 is SGDLS and CDR2 is YYNGEE. The CDR3 spells CASSQEEGRVNGYTF. DNA of the CDR3: TGTGCCAGCAGCCAAGAGGAGGGACGAGTTAATGGCTACACCTTC.

A few counts support this clone. The chain recombines TRBV5-1 with TRBJ1-1, with D possibly matching TRBD1 (5 bases). This CDR3 has 14 amino acids. The V gene's germline CDR1 is SGHRS and CDR2 YFSETQ. The ends were cut back, 4 bases at V and 1 base at J, with 11 bases in the middle. In nucleotides, the CDR3 is TGCGCCAGCAGCCCCCGGGACGAGAACACTGAAGCTTTCTTT. Its protein is CASSPRDENTEAFF. The full variable domain, completed using reference TRBV5-1 and TRBJ1-1, is KAGVTQTPRYLIKTRGQQVTLSCSPISGHRSVSWYQQTPGQGLQFLFEYFSETQRNKGNFPGRFSGRQFSNSRSEMNVSTLELGDSALYLCASSPRDENTEAFFGQGTRLTVV.

This clone showed up just a few times. The V and J genes are TRBV6-1 and TRBJ2-7; D might be TRBD2 (7 bases). The CDR3 covers 14 residues. The ends were cut back, 3 bases at V and 0 bases at J, with 9 bases in the middle. Per germline, CDR1 MNHNS and CDR2 SASEGT. This CDR3 reads CASSEGGASYEQYF. For the CDR3, the DNA is TGTGCCAGCAGTGAGGGGGGGGCCTCCTACGAGCAGTACTTC.

The chain links TRBV27 to TRBJ2-7; D is unclear. Trimming stripped 6 bases from V and 0 bases from J, with 9 bases between. There are 13 residues in the CDR3. Germline V gene data show CDR1 as MNHEY and CDR2 as SMNVEV (reference sequence). The CDR3 DNA reads as TGTGCCAGCAGCTTAGCCTCCTCCTACGAGCAGTACTTC. Encoded protein: CASSLASSYEQYF.

The gene calls are TRBV7-9 and TRBJ2-7; no firm D call. Trimming removed 0 bases at V and 2 bases at J, with 8 bases between. Germline V lookup: CDR1 SEHNR, CDR2 FQNEAQ (reference sequence). The length of the CDR3 is 14 residues. The chain's CDR3 is CASSLAAETYEQYF. The CDR3 nucleotides are TGTGCCAGCAGCTTAGCGGCAGAGACCTACGAGCAGTACTTC.

In this sample, this clone turned up a few times. This chain links TRBV14 with TRBJ1-4; TRBD1 is a possible D gene (6 bases). Germline values: CDR1 SGHDN, CDR2 FVKESK. The CDR3 sequence is 21 residues long. Trimming removed 0 bases from V and 6 bases from J, with 29 bases in between. CDR3 residues: CASSQDLKEWFVGSGDEKLFF. The CDR3 nucleotides read TGTGCCAGCAGCCAAGATCTTAAAGAGTGGTTTGTTGGGTCAGGGGATGAAAAACTGTTTTTT.

J is TRBJ2-3 and V is TRBV9, with D unresolved. V lost 0 bases and J 3 bases, leaving 8 bases between the germline ends. The germline V gene encodes CDR1 SGDLS and CDR2 YYNGEE. The CDR3 is 14 amino acids. The CDR3 reads CASSVGFETDTQYF. The CDR3 region has the DNA TGTGCCAGCAGCGTAGGGTTCGAGACAGATACGCAGTATTTT.

The V and J genes are TRBV19 and TRBJ2-7; D is uncertain. Germline V lookup: CDR1 LNHDA, CDR2 SQIVND (reference sequence). V was trimmed by 3 bases and J by 0 bases, leaving 9 bases between them. CDR3 length: 14 residues. The CDR3 bases are TGTGCCAGTAGTATTCGGACGGGCTCCTACGAGCAGTACTTC. Its protein product is CASSIRTGSYEQYF.

The V gene is TRBV27, the J gene TRBJ1-3; maybe TRBD1 (5 bases). Trimming cost V 6 bases and J 0 bases, with 15 bases left between them. This CDR3 has 16 residues. The germline gives CDR1 MNHEY, CDR2 SMNVEV (reference sequence). The CDR3, as DNA: TGTGCCAGCAGGCCTTCAGGGTCCTACTCTGGAAACACCATATATTTT. This codes for CASRPSGSYSGNTIYF.

This clone was found a few times. This rearrangement joins TRBV20-1 to TRBJ1-1; D gene unclear. The length of the CDR3 is 11 residues. Germline assignment: CDR1 DFQATT and CDR2 SNEGSKA (reference sequence). Between the trimmed V and J ends, which lost 5 bases and 9 bases, there was a span of 13 bases. This CDR3 reads CSAPGPDQAFF. The CDR3 bases are TGCAGTGCTCCCGGACCCGACCAAGCTTTCTTT.

The V gene is TRBV19, the J gene TRBJ2-7; 11 bases line up with TRBD1. V trimming: 7 bases; J trimming: 1 base; junction bases outside the gene matches: 6. The germline V gene encodes CDR1 LNHDA and CDR2 SQIVND (reference sequence). The CDR3 is made up of 15 amino acids. Here the CDR3 DNA reads TGTGCCAGTACTCCGGGACAGGGGGTGTCCTACGAGCAGTACTTC. Translating it yields CASTPGQGVSYEQYF. Using reference TRBV19 and TRBJ2-7 for the parts outside the CDR3, the full variable domain is DGGITQSPKYLFRKEGQNVTLSCEQNLNHDAMYWYRQDPGQGLRLIYYSQIVNDFQKGDIAEGYSVSREKKESFPLTVTSAQKNPTAFYLCASTPGQGVSYEQYFGPGTRLTVT.

V and J are TRBV5-1 and TRBJ2-7; 7 bases align to TRBD1. The V gene's germline CDR1 is SGHRS and CDR2 YFSETQ. This CDR3 is built from 16 residues. Germline trimming cut 3 bases from V and 1 base from J; bases unmatched to any gene: 10. The CDR3 bases are TGCGCCAGCAGCTCGCATTACAGGGGTCCTTCCTACGAGCAGTACTTC. Translated, it gives CASSSHYRGPSYEQYF.

V is TRBV5-5 and J is TRBJ2-7; 13 bases fit TRBD2. This CDR3 region has 15 residues. CDR1 is SGHKS, CDR2 YYEKEE, per germline (reference sequence). Unmatched junction bases numbered 3, after V lost 4 bases and J lost 2 bases. DNA of the CDR3: TGTGCCAGCAGCACCACTAGCGGGAGGGCCTACGAGCAGTACTTC. Translated: CASSTTSGRAYEQYF.

V gene TRBV27 combines with J gene TRBJ2-7; D is uncertain. V was trimmed by 6 bases and J by 7 bases, leaving 16 bases between them. Looked up from germline, CDR1 is MNHEY and CDR2 is SMNVEV (reference sequence). There are 13 residues in the CDR3. The CDR3 nucleotides read TGTGCCAGCAGCTTAGAGGTAGGGTGGGAGCAGTACTTC. It yields the protein CASSLEVGWEQYF.

The table lists this clone with a count of one. The V call is TRBV10-3, the J call TRBJ1-1; D call uncertain. This CDR3 comprises 14 residues. In germline, CDR1 is ENHRY, CDR2 SYGVKD. V was shortened by 0 bases and J by 3 bases, with 8 bases between the two germline ends. This CDR3 is CAISESSSYTEAFF. The CDR3 region has the DNA TGTGCCATCAGTGAGTCAAGCTCCTACACTGAAGCTTTCTTT.

V gene TRBV30 combines with J gene TRBJ1-4, with 7 bases matching TRBD1. The CDR3 covers 13 residues. Germline V gene data show CDR1 as GTSNPN and CDR2 as SVGIG (reference sequence). V was clipped by 4 bases and J by 7 bases; unmatched bases: 6. The DNA of the CDR3 is TGTGCCTGGACAGGGGGACACGGTGAAAAACTGTTTTTT. Translation gives CAWTGGHGEKLFF.

The chain is built from TRBV6-1 and TRBJ2-7; 8 positions match TRBD1. Germline values: CDR1 MNHNS, CDR2 SASEGT. This CDR3 contains 16 residues. J gave up 0 bases and V 0 bases, and 4 bases lay outside the gene matches. The CDR3 DNA sequence: TGTGCCAGCAGTGAAGCTTGGACAGGGAGCTCCTACGAGCAGTACTTC. Protein: CASSEAWTGSSYEQYF.

This clone was seen a handful of times. The same CDR3 also results from other DNA sequences found in this sample. The CDR3 loop reads CASSLGPNYEQYF. CDR3 DNA: TGTGCCAGCAGCTTGGGACCGAACTACGAGCAGTACTTC. This sequence joins TRBV7-6 and TRBJ2-7; either TRBD1 or TRBD2 may fit D (5 bases each). V gave up 3 bases and J gave up 3 bases, with 9 bases separating them. Germline V gene lookup returns CDR1 SGHVS and CDR2 FNYEAQ. The CDR3 is 13 amino acids.

CDR3 nucleotides: TGTGCCAGCAGCTTCGGAGAACCACGGGAAAAACTGTTTTTT. Translated: CASSFGEPREKLFF. The rearrangement links TRBV6-5 to TRBJ1-4; D call uncertain. V shed 6 bases and J shed 8 bases, with 16 bases lying between them. CDR3 length equals 14 residues. The germline V gene has CDR1 MNHEY and CDR2 SVGAGI.

This clone was seen a handful of times. The rearrangement links TRBV5-4 to TRBJ1-1, with D uncertain. Germline lookup yields CDR1 SGHNT and CDR2 YYREEE (reference sequence). V was shortened by 1 base and J by 6 bases, with 10 bases between the two germline ends. The CDR3 loop spans 13 amino acids. CDR3 residues: CASSLMVTSEAFF. CDR3 bases: TGTGCCAGCAGCTTGATGGTGACTTCTGAAGCTTTCTTT.

V usage is TRBV4-1 and J usage is TRBJ2-7; D may be TRBD1 or TRBD2 (5 bases each). The CDR3 runs 15 residues. V lost 0 bases and J 2 bases, leaving 11 bases between the germline ends. Germline V gene data show CDR1 as MGHRA and CDR2 as YSYEKL. Here the CDR3 DNA reads TGCGCCAGCAGCCAAGAAGGGACGACAGCCTACGAGCAGTACTTC. Its translation is CASSQEGTTAYEQYF.

CDR3 nucleotide sequence: TGCGCCAGCAGCCAAGCTGCGGACACGACCTACGAGCAGTACTTC. Translation gives CASSQAADTTYEQYF. This chain uses TRBV4-3 with TRBJ2-7, with a weak D call TRBD1 (5 bases). The CDR3 sequence is 15 residues long. Germline CDR1 reads LGHNA; CDR2 reads YSLEER. V shed 1 base and J shed 2 bases, with 12 bases lying between them.

The chain joins TRBV6-5 to TRBJ1-1, with D perhaps TRBD1 (6 bases). The CDR3 covers 15 residues. Germline V gene lookup returns CDR1 MNHEY and CDR2 SVGAGI. Trimming took off 3 bases at V and 4 bases at J, with 15 bases between the two ends. CDR3 protein: CASSYRGLGGTEAFF. The DNA of the CDR3 is TGTGCCAGCAGTTATCGGGGGCTAGGGGGCACTGAAGCTTTCTTT.

In its sample, this clone was seen once. The chain uses TRBV27 and TRBJ1-1, with 7 bases that match TRBD1. This CDR3 is built from 11 residues. Germline V gives CDR1 MNHEY, CDR2 SMNVEV (reference sequence). After removal of 5 bases from V and 9 bases from J, the junction contained 3 bases not matched to a gene. Written as DNA, the CDR3 is TGTGCCAGCAGTGACAGGGTCAAAGCTTTCTTT. It codes for CASSDRVKAFF.

V is TRBV7-9 and J is TRBJ2-5; 7 nucleotides agree with TRBD1. V shed 5 bases and J 1 base; nucleotides not matched to a gene: 7. Per germline, CDR1 SEHNR and CDR2 FQNEAQ (reference sequence). The CDR3 sequence is 15 residues long. The CDR3 DNA is TGTGCCAGCAGCCGGATACAGGGGCCCCAAGAGACCCAGTACTTC. It translates to CASSRIQGPQETQYF.

This clone occurred a few times. The chain uses TRBV19 and TRBJ1-1; D not resolved. Germline assignment: CDR1 LNHDA and CDR2 SQIVND (reference sequence). The CDR3 is 13 residues long. V was trimmed by 7 bases and J by 1 base, leaving 10 bases between them. CDR3 residues: CASIGWQNTEAFF. The CDR3 nucleotides read TGTGCCAGTATAGGCTGGCAGAACACTGAAGCTTTCTTT.

This clone is large. CDR3 sequence (DNA): TGTGCCAGCAGCCAAGTAAGCGGGAGCACAGATACGCAGTATTTT. It specifies CASSQVSGSTDTQYF. The gene calls are TRBV4-2 and TRBJ2-3; a possible D gene is TRBD2 (6 bases). This CDR3 is 15 amino acids long. The germline CDR1 and CDR2 sequences are LGHNA and YNFKEQ. Trimming took off 1 base at V and 0 bases at J, with 8 bases between the two ends.

The rearrangement uses TRBV7-2 and TRBJ2-2; 9 nucleotides line up with TRBD2. CDR1 is SGHTA and CDR2 is FQGNSA in the germline V gene. This CDR3 is 19 amino acids long. Trimming at V came to 4 bases and at J to 0 bases, leaving 12 bases not matched to a gene. The CDR3 protein is CASSYSGRGVSSNTGELFF. The CDR3 coding sequence is TGTGCCAGCAGCTATAGCGGGAGAGGGGTCAGCTCGAACACCGGGGAGCTGTTTTTT.